This T cell receptor (beta chain) was identified during a study of siplizumab effects on memory and regulatory T cells. The study's findings and limits: In siplizumab cultures, the suppressive function of proliferating Tregs remained unconfirmed. The study found naive T cells seemingly more diverse than memory cells and seemingly major alloresponse contributors. Roughly 80-96% of proliferating clones (CD4+ or CD8+) could not be assigned a naive or memory phenotype.

Germline V lookup: CDR1 SGHAT, CDR2 FQNNGV. The CDR3 has 14 amino acids. V lost 2 bases and J lost 7; bases outside the gene matches: 4. With respect to this clone: Its cognate antigen is unknown.

Assays covered around 10^5 TCR templates per sample. Here immunoSEQ multiplex PCR was the method, and the copy in TCRdb shows in-frame clones only, minus some. The repertoire holds fewer than 130,000 clones, with roughly 89% as singletons. The sample consisted of CD4+ T cells sorted from blood. This chain uses TRBV11-2 with TRBJ1-3; 8 bases map to TRBD1. This sequence was found in a human donor in good health. CDR3 DNA sequence: TGTGCCAGCAGCTTAATCCAGGGGGCGAACACCATATATTTT. Translating gives CASSLIQGANTIYF.